This section outlines one TCR beta chain sequence together with its context. No antigen is known for it. The sample is drawn from a study of cytomegalovirus exposure and HLA in healthy donors. Study results and caveats: A later analysis associated 15,000 or so TCR beta sequences with HLA alleles at a 0.05 false discovery rate. Reported findings show TCR beta sequences accurately forecast HLA-A and HLA-B alleles in most subjects.

The PCR employed 60 Vbeta primers together with 13 Jbeta primers. Produced via immunoSEQ multiplex PCR; TCRdb's table is partial and in-frame only. The sample includes about 120,000 clones, about three fifths of them seen just once. Germline V lookup: CDR1 GTSNPN, CDR2 SVGIG (reference sequence). The CDR3 is made up of 19 amino acids. V gave up 4 bases and J gave up 4 bases; unmatched junction bases: 21. Unrecorded immune exposures were likely, despite nominal health at sampling. The chain combines TRBV30 with TRBJ2-1; 8 positions match TRBD2. Sequenced sample: PBMCs. This clonotype originated in a middle-aged man in good health and CMV-seropositive. DNA for the CDR3: TGTGCCTGGACACAGACCCAGGGGTCGGCGGGAGGCCCTTACAATGAGCAGTTCTTC. Translation gives CAWTQTQGSAGGPYNEQFF.